The 3 T cell receptor beta chains in this list originate from one sample, sequenced in a study of tumor-infiltrating lymphocytes in localized non-small cell lung cancer. TCRdb's table, derived via immunoSEQ multiplex PCR, lists solely in-frame clones and lacks some. This table has around 10,000 clones, approximately 75% appearing once. The sequenced material came from lung tumor tissue. Receptors originate from a human donor with non-small cell lung cancer.

The rearrangement joins TRBV27 to TRBJ1-2; a possible D gene is TRBD1 (5 bases). The CDR3 covers 11 residues. V lost 8 bases and J 4 bases, leaving 8 bases between the germline ends. Germline assignment: CDR1 MNHEY and CDR2 SMNVEV (reference sequence). Here the CDR3 reads CASGRGYGYTF. CDR3 in DNA: TGTGCCAGCGGGAGGGGCTATGGCTACACCTTC.

This clone was seen only a few times. The DNA for the CDR3 is TGCAGCGTTGAAGGAGGGACAGGGATGGGCACTGAAGCTTTCTTT. As protein: CSVEGGTGMGTEAFF. This chain joins TRBV29-1 and TRBJ1-1; the match to TRBD1 covers 9 bases. The V gene's germline CDR1 is SQVTM and CDR2 ANQGSEA. The CDR3 runs 15 residues. V lost 1 base to trimming and J lost 4 bases; unmatched junction nucleotides: 7.

This chain connects TRBV5-4 to TRBJ2-6; weak D call: TRBD1 (6 bases). CDR3 length equals 17 residues. V was clipped by 0 bases and J by 0 bases, with 10 bases between them. CDR1 is SGHNT and CDR2 is YYREEE in the germline V gene (reference sequence). DNA for the CDR3: TGTGCCAGCAGCTTGGCTGGACAGAGCTCTGGGGCCAACGTCCTGACTTTC. It encodes CASSLAGQSSGANVLTF.